Described below is a single TCR beta chain sequence and its context. Its specificity is unknown. The data originate from a study of T cell responses to AZD1222 COVID-19 vaccine. The germline V gene has CDR1 MNHNY and CDR2 SVGAGI (reference sequence). The CDR3 has 17 amino acids. J was trimmed by 2 bases and V by 6 bases; bases with no gene match: 10. Findings and caveats of the study: Repertoire sampling was restricted to post-peak T cell response timepoints. Spike-specific TCR depth and breadth grew after two AZD1222 doses.

This table comes from immunoSEQ multiplex PCR, and its TCRdb copy is limited to in-frame clones, with some not included. Counted here are 72,000 or so clones, nearly 90% occurring once; the ten biggest clones make up over 25%. The clonotype was recovered from an adult who received the AZD1222 COVID-19 vaccine. This chain links TRBV6-6 with TRBJ1-1; 12 nucleotides line up with TRBD1. The sequences come from peripheral blood, collected 28 days after the second AZD1222 dose. CDR3 DNA sequence: TGTGCCAGCAGCCGACCGGGACAGGGGGCTGGTAACACTGAAGCTTTCTTT. Its protein product is CASSRPGQGAGNTEAFF.